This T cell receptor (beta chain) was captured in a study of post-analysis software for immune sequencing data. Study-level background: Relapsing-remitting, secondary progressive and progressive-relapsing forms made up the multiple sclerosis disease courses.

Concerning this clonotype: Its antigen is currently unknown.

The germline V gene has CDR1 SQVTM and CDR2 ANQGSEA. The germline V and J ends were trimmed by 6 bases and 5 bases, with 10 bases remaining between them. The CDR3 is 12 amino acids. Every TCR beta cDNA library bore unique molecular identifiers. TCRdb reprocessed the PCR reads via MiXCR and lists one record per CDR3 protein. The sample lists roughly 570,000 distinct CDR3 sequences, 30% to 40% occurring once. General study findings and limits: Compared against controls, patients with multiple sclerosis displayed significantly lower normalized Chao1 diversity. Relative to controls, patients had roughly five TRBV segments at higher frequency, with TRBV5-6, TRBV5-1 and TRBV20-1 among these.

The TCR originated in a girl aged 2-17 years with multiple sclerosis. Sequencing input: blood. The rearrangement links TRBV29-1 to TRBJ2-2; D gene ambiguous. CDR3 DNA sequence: TGCAGCGTCCGCGGTGGTACCGGGGAGCTGTTTTTT. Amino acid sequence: CSVRGGTGELFF.